Presented here are 17 T cell receptor beta chains from one specimen sequenced in a study of T cells in Graves' hyperthyroidism and ophthalmopathy. RNA transcripts yielded amplified TCR beta CDR3 regions. TCR CDR3 underwent first-round RT-PCR with the HTBI primer set. TCRdb processed the multiplex PCR reads anew with MiXCR; each CDR3 protein has one entry. The table records 500,000 to 600,000 distinct CDR3 sequences, more than 45% of them present only once. Sequenced input: peripheral blood or thyroid tissue (not recorded which). Receptors were obtained from an adult woman with Graves' disease, either hyperthyroidism or ophthalmopathy (not recorded which).

The chain recombines TRBV4-2 with TRBJ1-2; the D gene is possibly TRBD1 (5 bases). Germline values: CDR1 LGHNA, CDR2 YNFKEQ. The CDR3 is 15 residues long. Trimming took 1 base from V and 2 from J, leaving 11 bases between them. This chain's CDR3 is CASSQVEGQNYGYTF. In DNA, the CDR3 is TGTGCCAGCAGCCAAGTCGAGGGGCAGAACTATGGCTACACCTTC.

This clonotype was seen a handful of times. The chain is built from TRBV3-1 and TRBJ1-2, with a tentative D call TRBD1 (6 bases). Germline CDR1 LGHDT, CDR2 YNNKEL (reference sequence). Trimming took 1 base from V and 4 from J, leaving 13 bases between them. This CDR3 is 15 amino acids long. The DNA of the CDR3 is TGTGCCAGCAGCCAAGTTACAGGGCTTGGCTATGGCTACACCTTC. Translation gives CASSQVTGLGYGYTF. The full variable domain, in which reference TRBV3-1 and TRBJ1-2 provide the parts outside the CDR3, is DTAVSQTPKYLVTQMGNDKSIKCEQNLGHDTMYWYKQDSKKFLKIMFSYNNKELIINETVPNRFSPKSPDKAHLNLHINSLELGDSAVYFCASSQVTGLGYGYTFGSGTRLTVV.

The chain recombines TRBV12-3 or TRBV12-4 with TRBJ1-4, with 10 bases matching TRBD1. The V segment lost 6 bases and the J segment 7 bases; nucleotides outside the gene matches: 11. The CDR3 has 16 amino acids. The CDR3 DNA reads TGTGCCAGCAGCCGACAGGGGGCATATCCTTTTGAAAAACTGTTTTTT. This gives the protein CASSRQGAYPFEKLFF.

Note on this clonotype: Its ends do not fully match the called genes, so a read error is possible. In nucleotides, the CDR3 is TGTACCATCAGTGAGTCGAGTGGAGAAGCTTTCTTT. This translates into CTISESSGEAFF. V gene TRBV10-3 combines with J gene TRBJ1-1, with D unclear. Germline CDR1 is ENHRY and CDR2 is SYGVKD. The CDR3 covers 12 residues.

On this clonotype: With a much larger clone just one base away, this may be a read error. The genes are TRBV12-3 or TRBV12-4 and TRBJ2-5; a possible D gene is TRBD2 (6 bases). The J call may be wrong; the DNA end is better matched by TRBJ2-7. The CDR3 consists of 12 residues. The CDR3 nucleotides read TGTGCCAGCAGTTTAGACGGGGGCGAGCAGTACTTC. Amino acid sequence: CASSLDGGEQYF.

The rearrangement links TRBV7-2 to TRBJ1-2, with TRBD1 matching 9 bases. The junction had 19 bases not matched to a gene; V was cut back by 5 bases and J by 3 bases. The germline CDR1 and CDR2 sequences are SGHTA and FQGNSA. The CDR3 consists of 19 residues. The CDR3 here is CASSKGTGYLPTGDYGYTF. CDR3 sequence (DNA): TGTGCCAGCAGCAAGGGGACAGGGTACCTGCCCACCGGGGACTATGGCTACACCTTC.

This chain uses TRBV5-1 with TRBJ2-7, with 10 bases fitting TRBD2. Germline V gene data show CDR1 as SGHRS and CDR2 as YFSETQ. V gave up 5 bases and J gave up 1 base; unmatched junction bases: 9. CDR3 length equals 16 residues. The CDR3 nucleotides are TGCGCCAGCAGAGGGGGCGGACTAGCGGTTTCCTACGAGCAGTACTTC. Amino acid sequence: CASRGGGLAVSYEQYF.

This clonotype was counted many times. The chain recombines TRBV29-1 with TRBJ2-6, with D possibly being TRBD2 (6 bases). CDR1 is SQVTM and CDR2 is ANQGSEA in the germline V gene. The CDR3 loop spans 15 amino acids. V was trimmed by 5 bases and J by 3 bases, leaving 14 bases between them. This chain's CDR3 is CSVLRWEDGANVLTF. Written as DNA, the CDR3 is TGCAGCGTTCTCAGGTGGGAGGATGGGGCCAACGTCCTGACTTTC.

This chain connects TRBV29-1 to TRBJ1-6; D remains ambiguous. This CDR3 is 12 amino acids long. The germline gives CDR1 SQVTM, CDR2 ANQGSEA. Between the trimmed V and J ends, which lost 8 bases and 9 bases, there was a span of 14 bases. The CDR3 spells CSLEASSSPLHF. The CDR3, as DNA: TGCAGCTTGGAGGCCAGTTCTTCACCCCTCCACTTT.

This rearrangement joins TRBV20-1 to TRBJ2-7, with a weak D call TRBD1 (5 bases). CDR3 length equals 13 residues. Looked up from germline, CDR1 is DFQATT and CDR2 is SNEGSKA (reference sequence). V was trimmed by 6 bases and J by 2 bases, leaving 14 bases between them. CDR3 in amino acids: CSALRGQTYEQYF. DNA for the CDR3: TGCAGTGCCCTAAGAGGACAAACCTACGAGCAGTACTTC.

In this sample, this clonotype turned up many times. The chain joins TRBV4-1 to TRBJ1-5; D remains unclear. V dropped 1 base and J dropped 7 bases, with 14 bases sitting between them. The germline CDR1 and CDR2 sequences are MGHRA and YSYEKL. This CDR3 is 15 amino acids long. This CDR3 is CASSQVVGQRQPQHF. The CDR3 nucleotides read TGCGCCAGCAGCCAAGTTGTAGGGCAACGGCAGCCCCAGCATTTT.

This clonotype was seen a handful of times. V usage is TRBV7-8 and J usage is TRBJ2-6; 8 bases align to TRBD1. The CDR3 loop spans 16 amino acids. Looked up from germline, CDR1 is SGHVS and CDR2 is FQNEAQ. The V gene end was trimmed by 8 bases and the J gene end by 2 bases; junction bases not matched to a gene: 8. CDR3 loop: CASSPQGAPGANVLTF. Here the CDR3 DNA reads TGTGCCAGCTCACCTCAGGGGGCGCCTGGGGCCAACGTCCTGACTTTC.

This clonotype was detected ten times or more. The V gene is TRBV11-2, the J gene TRBJ2-7; D ambiguous. The germline V gene encodes CDR1 SGHAT and CDR2 FQNNGV. The CDR3 has 14 residues. V was pared by 5 bases and J by 3 bases, with 14 bases between. The CDR3 protein is CASSGIGSVYEQYF. CDR3 DNA sequence: TGTGCCAGCAGCGGAATCGGGTCTGTCTACGAGCAGTACTTC.

The chain employs TRBV5-1 and TRBJ1-5; D perhaps matches TRBD1 (5 bases). This CDR3 region has 15 residues. The V gene's germline CDR1 is SGHRS and CDR2 YFSETQ. Trimming cost V 0 bases and J 3 bases, with 10 bases left between them. CDR3 sequence reads: CASSLVVTANQPQHF. CDR3 sequence (DNA): TGCGCCAGCAGCTTGGTTGTGACAGCCAATCAGCCCCAGCATTTT.

This rearrangement joins TRBV20-1 to TRBJ1-4; perhaps TRBD1 as D (6 bases). The V gene lost 3 bases and the J gene lost 8 bases, with 19 bases spanning the gap. Germline CDR1 reads DFQATT; CDR2 reads SNEGSKA (reference sequence). The CDR3 length is 15 residues. The CDR3 protein is CSASPQQGSDEKLFF. The CDR3 DNA reads as TGCAGTGCTAGCCCCCAACAGGGTTCGGACGAAAAACTGTTTTTT.

The sample holds many counts of this clonotype. V is TRBV2 and J is TRBJ2-5, with 7 nucleotides matching TRBD2. The CDR3 is made up of 16 amino acids. Germline assignment: CDR1 SNHLY and CDR2 FYNNEI. J was trimmed by 1 base and V by 3 bases; bases with no gene match: 8. The CDR3 loop is CASSENRLASQETQYF. In nucleotides, the CDR3 is TGTGCCAGCAGTGAGAACCGACTAGCTTCCCAAGAGACCCAGTACTTC.

Ten or more counts support this clonotype. J is TRBJ1-2 and V is TRBV29-1; D might be TRBD1 (5 bases). Per the germline V gene, CDR1 is SQVTM and CDR2 is ANQGSEA. The CDR3 is made up of 15 amino acids. Trimming shortened V by 7 bases and J by 5 bases, and 23 bases separated the two germline ends. The CDR3 region has the DNA TGCAGCGCCCGGGAGAGCATGGGGCGGCTATATGGCTACACCTTC. It specifies CSARESMGRLYGYTF.